A selection of T cell receptor beta chains follows, all from one sample in a study of cytomegalovirus exposure and HLA in healthy donors. The method was immunoSEQ multiplex PCR; TCRdb's version includes in-frame clones alone and lacks a portion of them. The sample table includes over 30,000 clones. Sequenced material: PBMCs. The receptors were sampled from a man aged 35-49 years in good health and CMV-seronegative. The CDR3 runs from the conserved cysteine through the conserved F or W. The order of the fields is D gene, V gene, J gene, CDR3 protein, CDR3 DNA. A D gene is named only where the DNA matches it firmly.

-	TRBV2	TRBJ1-5	CASRSRQASNQPQHF	TGTGCCAGCAGATCCAGACAGGCGAGCAATCAGCCCCAGCATTTT
-	TRBV4-2	TRBJ1-1	CASSQEYGGVTEAFF	TGTGCCAGCAGCCAAGAATACGGGGGGGTCACTGAAGCTTTCTTT
TRBD1	TRBV4-2	TRBJ2-3	CASSPRDSSRNTDTQYF	TGTGCCAGCAGCCCCCGGGACAGCTCGAGAAACACAGATACGCAGTATTTT
TRBD2	TRBV11-3	TRBJ2-7	CASSQIAGASYEQYF	TGTGCCAGCAGCCAGATAGCGGGGGCCTCCTACGAGCAGTACTTC
-	TRBV28	TRBJ1-2	CASIVGTRTNYGYTF	TGTGCCAGCATCGTCGGGACACGGACTAACTATGGCTACACCTTC
TRBD1	TRBV7-2	TRBJ2-1	CASSYWTGSDPQFF	TGTGCCAGCAGCTACTGGACAGGGAGTGATCCGCAGTTCTTC
-	TRBV11-3	TRBJ1-2	CASSPDRNYGYTF	TGTGCCAGCAGCCCAGACAGGAACTATGGCTACACCTTC
TRBD1	TRBV7-2	TRBJ2-5	CASSSSNRGRGTQYF	TGTGCCAGCAGCTCGAGCAACAGGGGGCGGGGGACCCAGTACTTC
-	TRBV4-3	TRBJ2-7	CASSQGTVSAYEQYF	TGCGCCAGCAGCCAAGGTACTGTGAGCGCCTACGAGCAGTACTTC
TRBD2	TRBV29-1	TRBJ2-3	CSVAAGVQYF	TGCAGCGTTGCTGCGGGAGTCCAGTATTTT
TRBD1	TRBV19	TRBJ1-2	CASTDLQGSTYGYTF	TGTGCCAGTACCGACCTACAGGGGTCGACCTATGGCTACACCTTC
TRBD1	TRBV11-3	TRBJ1-2	CASSHGQGEVLVGYTF	TGTGCCAGCAGCCACGGACAGGGGGAAGTTCTAGTTGGCTACACCTTC
TRBD1	TRBV7-9	TRBJ1-5	CASSYGTGRGQPQHF	TGTGCCAGCAGCTATGGGACAGGGAGGGGACAGCCCCAGCATTTT
TRBD2	TRBV4-2	TRBJ2-2	CASSQDGGLANTGELFF	TGTGCCAGCAGCCAAGATGGGGGACTAGCGAACACCGGGGAGCTGTTTTTT
-	TRBV5-6	TRBJ2-7	CASSQEGRWGREQYF	TGTGCCAGCAGTCAGGAGGGCAGGTGGGGTCGAGAGCAGTACTTC
TRBD1	TRBV2	TRBJ1-1	CASRLGQQNTEAFF	TGTGCCAGCAGGCTGGGACAGCAGAACACTGAAGCTTTCTTT
-	TRBV10-3	TRBJ1-2	CAIAQGTYPDGYTF	TGTGCCATCGCCCAGGGAACCTATCCGGATGGCTACACCTTC
TRBD2	TRBV5-8	TRBJ2-2	CASRLAGSTGELFF	TGTGCCAGCAGACTAGCGGGATCAACCGGGGAGCTGTTTTTT
-	TRBV7-9	TRBJ2-1	CASSAVRSYNEQFF	TGTGCCAGCTCCGCAGTCCGAAGCTACAATGAGCAGTTCTTC
TRBD1	TRBV30	TRBJ1-4	CAWRKPGQGMEKLFF	TGTGCCTGGAGAAAACCGGGACAGGGAATGGAAAAACTGTTTTTT
-	TRBV5-6	TRBJ1-1	CASSLGGAGAEAFF	TGTGCCAGCAGCTTGGGAGGGGCGGGGGCTGAAGCTTTCTTT
-	TRBV7-9	TRBJ1-4	CASSLAIAGEGEKLFF	TGTGCCAGCAGCTTAGCGATAGCCGGGGAGGGTGAAAAACTGTTTTTT
TRBD1	TRBV27	TRBJ1-2	CASQPGQGLPNYGYTF	TGTGCCTCCCAACCGGGACAGGGGCTACCCAACTATGGCTACACCTTC
TRBD2	TRBV30	TRBJ2-2	CAWSVPWRLKTSTTHRNTGELFF	TGTGCCTGGAGTGTACCTTGGCGACTAAAGACTAGCACTACTCATCGGAACACCGGGGAGCTGTTTTTT
-	TRBV6-5	TRBJ2-1	CASSSQAGFYEQFF	TGTGCCAGCAGCTCTCAGGCGGGGTTTTACGAGCAGTTCTTC